Presented here are 26 T cell receptor beta chains from one specimen sequenced in a study of kidney transplant recipient with SARS-CoV-2 infection. TCRdb fed the reads into MiXCR, producing one record per CDR3 protein. The table includes 200,000 to 250,000 distinct CDR3 sequences, more than 25% detected once. Specimen: a blood sample, collected at baseline and between days 110 and 120 from a kidney transplant recipient. All receptors come from a young adult male patient who had COVID-19 and was a kidney transplant recipient. T cells may partly derive from the graft donor.

A remark on this clonotype: This may come from a read error, since a much larger clone is one base off. V gene TRBV6-5 combines with J gene TRBJ1-2; D call uncertain. V was cut by 5 bases and J by 4 bases, with 23 bases left in between. CDR3 length: 17 residues. Germline CDR1 reads MNHEY; CDR2 reads SVGAGI. CDR3 nucleotide sequence: TGTGCCAGCAGTGGGAAAGCGCCTTACGGAAAGACCTATGGCTACACCTTC. The encoded protein is CASSGKAPYGKTYGYTF.

This clonotype was found many times. The DNA of the CDR3 is TGCAGTGCTAGTCGCGATGAGGACACTGAAGCTTTCTTT. Translation gives CSASRDEDTEAFF. The chain has TRBV20-1 and TRBJ1-1; D is unresolved. Looked up from germline, CDR1 is DFQATT and CDR2 is SNEGSKA (reference sequence). V was clipped by 3 bases and J by 3 bases, with 11 bases between them. CDR3 size: 13 residues.

The table lists this clonotype with a few counts. The chain has TRBV24-1 and TRBJ2-3; TRBD1 matches 9 bases. Germline V gene sequence: CDR1 KGHDR, CDR2 SFDVKD. With 7 bases clipped from V and 2 bases from J, the junction kept 3 bases outside the gene matches. The CDR3 has 14 residues. CDR3 sequence (DNA): TGTGCCACCAGCGACAGGGGGTTCACAGATACGCAGTATTTT. Its protein product is CATSDRGFTDTQYF.

The sample holds a few counts of this clonotype. The chain has TRBV9 and TRBJ2-3, with unresolved D. Trimming took 0 bases from V and 6 from J, leaving 11 bases between them. Germline V gene lookup returns CDR1 SGDLS and CDR2 YYNGEE. The CDR3 spans 14 residues. CDR3 residues: CASSVVGGADTQYF. The CDR3 DNA sequence: TGTGCCAGCAGCGTAGTTGGTGGAGCGGATACGCAGTATTTT.

This clonotype was detected many times. This rearrangement joins TRBV20-1 to TRBJ2-1; 11 nucleotides agree with TRBD2. CDR1 is DFQATT and CDR2 is SNEGSKA in the germline V gene (reference sequence). The CDR3 extends over 15 amino acids. V trimming: 5 bases; J trimming: 7 bases; junction bases outside the gene matches: 10. CDR3 protein: CSALRLAGLGNEQFF. In nucleotides, the CDR3 is TGCAGTGCTCTCCGACTAGCGGGATTGGGGAATGAGCAGTTCTTC.

This clonotype has at least ten counts. The CDR3 loop reads CASSITGGDQPQHF. For the CDR3, the DNA is TGTGCCAGCAGTATAACAGGGGGCGATCAGCCCCAGCATTTT. The chain recombines TRBV27 with TRBJ1-5; 9 bases are shared with TRBD1. The CDR3 extends over 14 amino acids. Trimming took 5 bases from V and 5 from J; bases not matched to a gene: 4. Germline V gene data show CDR1 as MNHEY and CDR2 as SMNVEV (reference sequence).

Points on this clonotype: This may stem from a read error, because a much larger clone lies one nucleotide away. J is TRBJ1-3 and V is TRBV9; TRBD1 matches 8 bases. CDR3 length equals 16 residues. The germline gives CDR1 SGDLS, CDR2 YYNGEE. CDR3 sequence reads: CASSAGPGQAGNTMYF. CDR3 nucleotide sequence: TGTGCCAGCAGCGCCGGACCGGGACAGGCTGGAAACACCATGTATTTT.

This clonotype was seen only a few times. This sequence joins TRBV7-6 and TRBJ2-1; 7 nucleotides align to TRBD1. Germline V gives CDR1 SGHVS, CDR2 FNYEAQ. Losses at the gene ends were 5 bases for V and 15 bases for J; bases not matched to a gene: 10. The CDR3 consists of 12 residues. The CDR3 DNA is TGTGCCAGCAGCCCCCCCGACAGGGTTTGGTTCTTC. It translates to CASSPPDRVWFF.

This clonotype was counted between two and nine times. The chain is built from TRBV7-6 and TRBJ2-3; no clear D gene. CDR1 is SGHVS and CDR2 is FNYEAQ in the germline V gene. This CDR3 is 18 amino acids long. V was pared by 1 base and J by 3 bases, with 20 bases between. The CDR3 DNA sequence: TGTGCCAGCAGCTTAGAAATTATCGGTGTTTTTAGAACAGATACGCAGTATTTT. As protein: CASSLEIIGVFRTDTQYF.

Concerning this clonotype itself: At one end, the junction sequence differs from germline, possibly due to a read error. The chain combines TRBV6-1 with TRBJ2-1; 9 positions match TRBD2. The CDR3 spans 19 residues. Germline-derived CDR1 and CDR2 are MNHNS and SASEGT. For the CDR3, the DNA is TGTGCCGGCAGTGAAAAGCGGCGGGAGGGCCTCGCGGGCTACAATGAGCAGTTCTTC. As protein: CAGSEKRREGLAGYNEQFF.

This clonotype was seen many times. The gene calls are TRBV5-1 and TRBJ2-1; TRBD1 aligns across 7 bases. Germline values: CDR1 SGHRS, CDR2 YFSETQ. The CDR3 is 14 amino acids. V was pared by 5 bases and J by 7 bases, with 9 bases of the junction left unmatched. The CDR3 loop is CASSTGEEQNEQFF. In DNA, the CDR3 is TGCGCCAGCAGTACAGGGGAAGAACAAAATGAGCAGTTCTTC.

This clonotype was seen repeatedly, ten times or more. The V gene is TRBV10-3, the J gene TRBJ2-6; 10 positions match TRBD2. V lost 4 bases to trimming and J lost 1 base; unmatched junction nucleotides: 7. The CDR3 loop spans 18 amino acids. Germline CDR1 reads ENHRY; CDR2 reads SYGVKD. CDR3 DNA: TGTGCCATCAGTGGACTTAGCGGGGGGCTTTCTGGGGCCAACGTCCTGACTTTC. It yields the protein CAISGLSGGLSGANVLTF.

Remarks on this clonotype: A read error may be the cause here, since a much bigger clone is one base away. The chain links TRBV14 to TRBJ1-2, with D maybe TRBD1 (5 bases). The CDR3 loop spans 15 amino acids. From germline, CDR1 is SGHDN and CDR2 FVKESK. The ends were cut back, 1 base at V and 0 bases at J, with 9 bases in the middle. The CDR3 loop reads CASSQGGRANYGYTF. The DNA for the CDR3 is TGTGCCAGCAGCCAAGGGGGCAGAGCTAACTATGGCTACACCTTC.

In this sample, this clonotype turned up many times. The V call is TRBV12-3 or TRBV12-4, the J call TRBJ1-2; perhaps TRBD1 as D (5 bases). V was cut by 3 bases and J by 4 bases, with 12 bases left in between. This CDR3 has 14 residues. The CDR3 DNA is TGTGCCAGCAGTTTGTATCAGGGCACCTATGGCTACACCTTC. Protein product: CASSLYQGTYGYTF.

This clonotype occurred many times. The J gene is TRBJ2-1, the V gene TRBV25-1; the D is unclear. The V end lost 5 bases, the J end lost 8 bases, and 16 bases lay between the germline ends. Germline V gene lookup returns CDR1 MGHDK and CDR2 SYGVNS. The length of the CDR3 is 14 residues. CDR3 nucleotides: TGTGCCAGCAGTCTTTCTTTTCGTCTTGATGAGCAGTTCTTC. This codes for CASSLSFRLDEQFF.

The sample holds many counts of this clonotype. CDR3 nucleotide sequence: TGTGCCAGCATTTCCGACAGGGACTATGGCTACACCTTC. This translates into CASISDRDYGYTF. V gene TRBV28 combines with J gene TRBJ1-2, with 7 bases identical to TRBD1. The V segment lost 7 bases and the J segment 3 bases; nucleotides outside the gene matches: 5. This CDR3 contains 13 residues. The V gene's germline CDR1 is MDHEN and CDR2 SYDVKM.

This clonotype has a single count. Being one base from a much bigger clone, this may be a read error. This chain links TRBV20-1 with TRBJ1-1, with D unresolved. The V and J ends lost 8 bases and 5 bases respectively, with 18 bases between them. Germline V gives CDR1 DFQATT, CDR2 SNEGSKA (reference sequence). The CDR3 sequence is 13 residues long. This CDR3 reads CSTILSIGTEAFF. The CDR3 nucleotides read TGCAGTACTATACTATCAATCGGGACTGAAGCTTTCTTT.

Comments on this clonotype: A much larger clone sits a single nucleotide away, making a read error possible. This chain joins TRBV19 and TRBJ2-4, with TRBD1 as a possible D gene (5 bases). The CDR3 covers 15 residues. Germline V gene data show CDR1 as LNHDA and CDR2 as SQIVND (reference sequence). The CDR3 sequence: CASRTLDNFKTIQYF. CDR3 in DNA: TGTGCCAGCAGAACTCTGGACAACTTTAAAACCATTCAGTACTTC.

This clonotype was seen more than once but under ten times. The chain employs TRBV20-1 and TRBJ2-5; TRBD2 matches at 9 bases. The V segment lost 6 bases and the J segment 1 base; nucleotides outside the gene matches: 3. The CDR3 extends over 13 amino acids. CDR1 DFQATT and CDR2 SNEGSKA come from the germline V gene (reference sequence). The CDR3 DNA is TGCAGTGCCCTGACTAGCGGCCAAGAGACCCAGTACTTC. Amino acid sequence: CSALTSGQETQYF.

This clonotype was recorded only once. The chain employs TRBV6-2 or TRBV6-3 and TRBJ1-2; the D is unclear. The CDR3 runs 17 residues. Trimming shortened V by 5 bases and J by 4 bases, and 23 bases separated the two germline ends. Per germline, CDR1 MNHEY and CDR2 SVGEGT. Here the CDR3 reads CASSVAKWCRKTYGYTF. As DNA, the CDR3 is TGTGCCAGCAGTGTGGCCAAGTGGTGCAGAAAGACCTATGGCTACACCTTC.

The sample holds a few counts of this clonotype. This chain joins TRBV27 and TRBJ2-3; D possibly corresponds to TRBD2 (6 bases). This CDR3 is 13 amino acids long. Germline CDR1 and CDR2: MNHEY and SMNVEV (reference sequence). Trimming took 3 bases from V and 4 from J, leaving 8 bases between them. CDR3 sequence reads: CASSFGEADTQYF. As DNA, the CDR3 is TGTGCCAGCAGTTTCGGGGAGGCAGATACGCAGTATTTT.

Ten or more counts support this clonotype. The V call is TRBV30, the J call TRBJ1-2; no definite D call. The CDR3 is 11 residues long. V was clipped by 4 bases and J by 4 bases, with 7 bases between them. Germline CDR1 is GTSNPN and CDR2 is SVGIG (reference sequence). This CDR3 reads CAWNAVYGYTF. The CDR3 bases are TGTGCCTGGAACGCAGTCTATGGCTACACCTTC.

Comment on this clonotype: This sequence may be a read error, since a much larger clone differs from it by one base. The J gene is TRBJ2-2, the V gene TRBV9; perhaps TRBD2 as D (7 bases). The CDR3 is 16 amino acids. Germline loops: CDR1 SGDLS, CDR2 YYNGEE. CDR3 loop: CANSARLGGPTGELFF. CDR3 DNA sequence: TGTGCCAACAGCGCGCGATTGGGGGGGCCCACCGGGGAGCTGTTTTTT.

This clonotype was counted ten times or more. The chain uses TRBV12-3 or TRBV12-4 and TRBJ2-7, with 7 bases lining up with TRBD1. J lost 2 bases, V lost 5 bases, and 9 bases had no gene match. The CDR3 extends over 15 amino acids. Here the CDR3 reads CASSRRDRITYEQYF. The CDR3 DNA reads as TGTGCCAGCAGTCGCCGGGACAGAATCACCTACGAGCAGTACTTC.

This clonotype was found many times. This chain connects TRBV19 to TRBJ1-1; 9 positions agree with TRBD1. Losses at the gene ends were 7 bases for V and 1 base for J; bases not matched to a gene: 13. Looked up from germline, CDR1 is LNHDA and CDR2 is SQIVND (reference sequence). The CDR3 covers 17 residues. The CDR3 DNA sequence: TGTGCCAGTACCTACAGGAAAGGGACAGGGAAGAACACTGAAGCTTTCTTT. Amino acid sequence: CASTYRKGTGKNTEAFF.

In this sample, this clonotype turned up many times. The chain carries TRBV5-1 and TRBJ1-2; D is undetermined. Between the trimmed V and J ends, which lost 5 bases and 4 bases, there was a span of 21 bases. Germline V gene lookup returns CDR1 SGHRS and CDR2 YFSETQ. This CDR3 is built from 16 residues. CDR3 region: CASRQVSVRKTYGYTF. CDR3 in DNA: TGCGCCAGCAGACAAGTATCGGTTCGAAAGACCTATGGCTACACCTTC.